The following is a T cell receptor (beta chain) sequence with its context. Antigen: not known. The sample carries other DNA sequences with the same CDR3. Trimming cost V 7 bases and J 0 bases, with 11 bases left between them. CDR3 length equals 14 residues. From germline, CDR1 is SGDLS and CDR2 YYNGEE. The entry originates in a study of cytotoxic CD8 clonotypes in ibrutinib-treated CLL. Turning to the study itself: There were roughly 10 relapsed/refractory patients and roughly 15 treatment-naive patients, and some 18 were IGHV unmutated. Complete response was seen in 2 patients and partial in some 24; some 12 progressed and roughly 14 stayed remitted after a median roughly 65 months. Overall study results and limits: Baseline clonality, above age-matched healthy donor levels, tracked circulating CD8+ T-cell counts.

Targeted sequencing depth ranged from 1 in 200,000 to 1 in 1 million T cells. TCRdb's table, derived via immunoSEQ multiplex PCR, lists solely in-frame clones and lacks some. The sample carries around 330,000 clones, around 66% recorded once. The source was PBMCs, collected after 36 months of ibrutinib treatment. This sequence joins TRBV9 and TRBJ2-1; D assignment may be TRBD1 or TRBD2 (5 bases each). This TCR derives from a human donor with chronic lymphocytic leukemia. The CDR3 loop reads CASSGRDSYNEQFF. The CDR3, as DNA: TGTGCCAGCTCGGGACGGGACTCCTACAATGAGCAGTTCTTC.